This T cell receptor (beta chain) was identified in a study of early T cells in non-severe SARS-CoV-2 infection. On the study more broadly: Bulk RNA isolated from unsorted whole blood underwent sequencing; chains were not paired.

In its sample, this clonotype was seen a few times. No antigen is known for it. As part of library construction, unique molecular identifiers were attached to individual cDNA molecules. TCRdb itself ran the 5' RACE reads through MiXCR, one entry per CDR3 protein. Of 50,000 to 65,000 distinct CDR3 sequences listed, around 20% are singletons. V was cut by 3 bases and J by 8 bases, with 8 bases left in between. The germline V gene encodes CDR1 SGHTA and CDR2 FQGTGA. The CDR3 covers 13 residues. General observations from the study: Private and CD4 specificities were missed by VDJdb matching, skewed to anti-spike CD8.

Sequenced material: whole blood, taken at baseline. The sequence derives from an adult who was a healthcare worker with PCR-confirmed SARS-CoV-2 infection or an uninfected control (not recorded which). The chain joins TRBV7-3 to TRBJ1-6; D gene uncertain. CDR3 coding DNA: TGTGCCAGCAGCTTCGATATGGATTCACCCCTCCACTTT. Amino acids: CASSFDMDSPLHF.